This T cell receptor beta chain was identified in a study of T-cell reconstitution after alpha-beta-depleted transplantation in children. Study-wide findings and caveats: At one year after transplant, newly produced T cells mostly accounted for T-cell counts and diversity. Several patients had high TCRbeta diversity at day 60; it came from surviving recipient T cells and thymic progenitors. Reportedly, roughly two months post-transplant, alpha-beta T cells arose from several hundred expanded graft clones.

Trimming cost V 7 bases and J 0 bases, with 14 bases left between them. The CDR3 totals 15 residues. Germline V gene data show CDR1 as MNHNS and CDR2 as SASEGT. This clonotype was seen more than once but under ten times. Its target is unknown. This sample's TCRbeta library carried unique molecular identifier barcodes. TCRdb passed the PCR reads through MiXCR, listing each CDR3 protein once. The sample shows roughly 490,000 distinct CDR3 sequences, about an eighth of them seen only once. This sequence joins TRBV6-1 and TRBJ2-3; D may be TRBD2 (6 bases). The TCR was taken from a female patient aged 2-10 years who had a stem cell transplant for aplastic anemia, so the T cells may come from the graft donor. The starting material was PBMCs, mostly from graft donor cells, obtained 180 days after TCRalphabeta/CD19-depleted stem cell transplant. CDR3 coding DNA: TGTGCCAGCACCCCAGGCGGGGCTAGCACAGATACGCAGTATTTT. Its translation: CASTPGGASTDTQYF.